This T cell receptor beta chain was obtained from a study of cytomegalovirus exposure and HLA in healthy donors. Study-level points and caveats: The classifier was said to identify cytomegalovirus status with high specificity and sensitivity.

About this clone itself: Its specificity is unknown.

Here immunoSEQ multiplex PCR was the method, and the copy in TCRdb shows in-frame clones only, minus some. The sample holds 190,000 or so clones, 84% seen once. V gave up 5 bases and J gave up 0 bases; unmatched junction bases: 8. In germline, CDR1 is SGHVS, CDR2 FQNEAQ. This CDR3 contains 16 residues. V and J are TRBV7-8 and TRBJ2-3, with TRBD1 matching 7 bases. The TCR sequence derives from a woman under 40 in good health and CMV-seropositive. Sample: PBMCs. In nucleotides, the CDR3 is TGTGCCAGCAGCGTCACGAGGGGGCTAAGCACAGATACGCAGTATTTT. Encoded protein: CASSVTRGLSTDTQYF.